This T cell receptor beta chain came from a study of blood T cell repertoires in COVID-19 (dated by TCRdb to 2018 to 2021). Describing the broader study: Collaborator samples came from the United States, Italy and Spain and covered acute and convalescent phases of COVID-19. A de-identified subject ID, COVID-19 status, age in years and sex were almost always included in the sample metadata. Samples were obtained from the ongoing ImmuneRACE study (first 160 participants) and from about 1,300 subjects provided by 6 global collaborators. The prospective study material was composed of cDNA or gDNA derived from T cells, B-cell-depleted T cells, or PBMCs. Subjects who had been exposed to COVID-19, were actively infected with it, or had recovered from it provided the deeply sampled blood TCRbeta repertoires that made up the dataset. The repertoires were released in a freely available public database meant as a resource for research on the immune response to SARS-CoV-2. HLA class I and class II types, where available, came from metadata supplied by the sample provider rather than from assay-based typing.

Beyond this particular receptor, the publication reports: Clinical and demographic metadata were provided uncurated, with the amount varying by source and participant.

The immunoSEQ Assay, a bias-controlled multiplex PCR, was used to amplify TCRbeta CDR3 regions from genomic DNA. Regarding the original processing steps: The number of nucleated cells in each sample was estimated by amplification of reference gene primers within the assay. Sequence reads were collapsed and filtered to measure the absolute abundance of every unique TCRbeta CDR3 rearrangement. For each sample, productive Simpson clonality was calculated as the square root of Simpson's diversity index across productive rearrangements. TCRdb carries this immuneACCESS record with in-frame sequences only. Its versions omit some clonotypes, under half of them owing to an unresolved V gene in the studies checked, with the rest unexplained. Clonal size and the V and J genes are those of that table, whereas D and trimming came from the DNA. Recorded for this sample are 300,000 or so clones; roughly 91% of them occurred a single time. The ten top clones hold 2.9% of the sample.

Enrolling through a virtual design, the prospective study's participants ranged in age from roughly 18 to 89 years and lived across about two dozen United States geographic areas. Cohort assignment in the prospective study relied on participant-reported clinical history from a screening survey and a study questionnaire. A participant counted as exposed if, within 2 weeks of entering the study, that participant had been in contact with someone who had a PCR-confirmed or clinician-diagnosed COVID-19 case. Each participant in the prospective study had whole blood, serum and a nasopharyngeal or oropharyngeal swab collected by mobile phlebotomists. Additional blood draws and questionnaires over an approximately two-month period could optionally be provided by prospective study participants. Blood samples from the prospective study were shipped frozen or at room temperature prior to DNA extraction. Concerning this clone itself: The target of this receptor is not known. Base qualities are not recorded, but no much larger clone differs from it by a single base.

Sequences SQVTM (CDR1) and ANQGSEA (CDR2) are obtained from the germline V gene. The CDR3 spans 12 residues, from the cysteine through the phenylalanine. Only the CDR3 part of the read is kept: 36 bases, read in frame from the first base. The trim is 4 bases for V and 3 bases for J, with a gap of 9 bases between the germline ends. This TCR came from a woman in her 50s who had been exposed to COVID-19. The source material was PBMCs or T cells enriched from blood (not recorded which). Recombination connected TRBV29-1 to TRBJ2-5; a weak D assignment points to TRBD1 (6 bases agree). CDR3 loop: CSVAGAEETQYF. The DNA reads as follows: TGCAGCGTTGCAGGGGCCGAAGAGACCCAGTACTTC.